A single TCR beta chain is shown here with its context. Antigen specificity is unknown. These data are taken from a study of T cell responses to AZD1222 COVID-19 vaccine. Notes on the study in general: Possibly, clonal diversity was underestimated; donors were largely white British and included more females.

Only in-frame clones appear in the TCRdb table, and some are missing; sequencing was by immunoSEQ multiplex PCR. The repertoire holds 150,000 to 200,000 clones, 85% to 95% seen once, with 0.7% to 0.9% in the top ten. This material consisted of peripheral blood, taken on day 0 of AZD1222 vaccination. The clonotype was recovered from an adult in good health.

The CDR3 region is CASRKTAGRAGELFF. The CDR3 nucleotides read TGCGCCAGCAGGAAAACGGCCGGCCGGGCCGGGGAGCTGTTTTTT. The chain joins TRBV5-1 to TRBJ2-2, with no clear D. Trimming took off 5 bases at V and 6 bases at J, with 17 bases between the two ends. The CDR3 consists of 15 residues. From germline, CDR1 is SGHRS and CDR2 YFSETQ.